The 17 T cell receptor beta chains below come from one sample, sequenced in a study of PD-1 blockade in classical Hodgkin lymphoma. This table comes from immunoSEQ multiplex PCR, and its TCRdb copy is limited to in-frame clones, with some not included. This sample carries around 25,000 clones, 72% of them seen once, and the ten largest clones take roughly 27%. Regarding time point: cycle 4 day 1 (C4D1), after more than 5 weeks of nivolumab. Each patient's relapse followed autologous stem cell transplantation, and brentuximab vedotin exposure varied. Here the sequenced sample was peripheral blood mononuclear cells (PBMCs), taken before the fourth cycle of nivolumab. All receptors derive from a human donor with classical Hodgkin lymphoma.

CDR3 amino acids: CASSSDRGSVDTQYF. CDR3 nucleotides: TGTGCCAGCTCTTCCGACAGGGGTAGTGTAGATACGCAGTATTTT. The rearrangement uses TRBV18 and TRBJ2-3; 8 positions agree with TRBD1. The ends lost 6 bases at V and 5 bases at J; junction bases unmatched: 10. Germline CDR1 KGHSH, CDR2 LQKENI. The CDR3 loop spans 15 amino acids.

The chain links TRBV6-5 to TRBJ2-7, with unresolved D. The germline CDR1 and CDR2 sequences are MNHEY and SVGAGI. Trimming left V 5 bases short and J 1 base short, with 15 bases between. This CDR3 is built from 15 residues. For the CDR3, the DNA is TGTGCCAGCAGTGCCAACCCAACTCGTTCCTACGAGCAGTACGTC. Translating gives CASSANPTRSYEQYV.

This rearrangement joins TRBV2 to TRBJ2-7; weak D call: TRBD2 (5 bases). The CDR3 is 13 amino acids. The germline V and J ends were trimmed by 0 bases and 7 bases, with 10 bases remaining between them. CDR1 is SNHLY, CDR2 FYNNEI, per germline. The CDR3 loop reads CASSEAEGREQYF. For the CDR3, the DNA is TGTGCCAGCAGTGAAGCCGAGGGAAGGGAGCAGTACTTC.

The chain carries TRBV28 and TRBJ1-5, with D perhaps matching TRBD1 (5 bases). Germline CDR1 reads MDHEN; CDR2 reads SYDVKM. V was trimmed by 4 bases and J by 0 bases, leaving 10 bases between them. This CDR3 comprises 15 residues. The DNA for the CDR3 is TGTGCCAGCAGTTCGGGGGGGTATAGCAATCAGCCCCAGCATTTT. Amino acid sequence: CASSSGGYSNQPQHF.

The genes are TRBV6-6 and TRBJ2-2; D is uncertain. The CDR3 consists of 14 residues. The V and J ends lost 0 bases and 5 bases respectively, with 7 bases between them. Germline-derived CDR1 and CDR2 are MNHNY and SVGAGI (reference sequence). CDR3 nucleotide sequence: TGTGCCAGCAGTTACTCCTATGGTACCGGGGAGCTGTTTTTT. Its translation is CASSYSYGTGELFF.

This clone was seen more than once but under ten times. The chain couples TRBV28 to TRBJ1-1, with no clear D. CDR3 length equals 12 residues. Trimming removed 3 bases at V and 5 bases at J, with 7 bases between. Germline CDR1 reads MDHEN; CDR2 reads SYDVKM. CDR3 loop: CASSFRGTEAFF. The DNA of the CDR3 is TGTGCCAGCAGTTTCCGAGGGACTGAAGCTTTCTTT.

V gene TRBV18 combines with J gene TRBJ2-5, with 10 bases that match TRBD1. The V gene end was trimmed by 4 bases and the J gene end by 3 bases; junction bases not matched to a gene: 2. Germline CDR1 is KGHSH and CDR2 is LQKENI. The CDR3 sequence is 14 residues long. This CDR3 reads CASSLTGGEETQYF. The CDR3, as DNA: TGTGCCAGCTCACTGACAGGGGGCGAAGAGACCCAGTACTTC.

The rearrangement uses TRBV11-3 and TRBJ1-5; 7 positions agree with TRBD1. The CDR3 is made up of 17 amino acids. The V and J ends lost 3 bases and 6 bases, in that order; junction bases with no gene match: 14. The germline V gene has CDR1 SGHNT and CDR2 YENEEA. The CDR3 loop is CASSLGNQGENSQPQHF. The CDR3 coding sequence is TGTGCCAGCAGCTTGGGAAACCAGGGGGAAAACAGTCAGCCCCAGCATTTT.

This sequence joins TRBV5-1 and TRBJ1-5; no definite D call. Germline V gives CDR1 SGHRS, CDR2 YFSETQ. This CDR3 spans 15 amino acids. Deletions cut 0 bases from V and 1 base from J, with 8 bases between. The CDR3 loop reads CASSLVSGSNQPQHF. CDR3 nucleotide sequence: TGCGCCAGCAGCTTGGTGTCGGGGAGCAATCAGCCCCAGCATTTT.

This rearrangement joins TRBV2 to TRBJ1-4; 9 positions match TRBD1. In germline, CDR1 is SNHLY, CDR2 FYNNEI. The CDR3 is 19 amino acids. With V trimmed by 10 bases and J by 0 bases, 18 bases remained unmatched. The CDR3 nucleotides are TGTGCCACATCACAAAACCCTTCCGGGACAGGGTCAACTAATGAAAAACTGTTTTTT. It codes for CATSQNPSGTGSTNEKLFF.

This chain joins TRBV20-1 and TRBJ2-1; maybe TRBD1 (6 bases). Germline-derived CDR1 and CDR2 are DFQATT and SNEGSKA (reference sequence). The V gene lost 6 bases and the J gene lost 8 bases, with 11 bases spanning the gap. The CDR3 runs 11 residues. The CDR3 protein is CSARGGYEQFF. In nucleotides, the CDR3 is TGCAGTGCCAGGGGTGGTTATGAGCAGTTCTTC.

This chain's CDR3 is CASSESPQGVGYIQYF. The DNA for the CDR3 is TGTGCCAGCAGTGAATCGCCCCAGGGGGTTGGGTACATTCAGTACTTC. The rearrangement uses TRBV6-1 and TRBJ2-4; 7 positions agree with TRBD1. Germline-derived CDR1 and CDR2 are MNHNS and SASEGT. J was trimmed by 8 bases and V by 2 bases; bases with no gene match: 12. CDR3 length: 16 amino acids.

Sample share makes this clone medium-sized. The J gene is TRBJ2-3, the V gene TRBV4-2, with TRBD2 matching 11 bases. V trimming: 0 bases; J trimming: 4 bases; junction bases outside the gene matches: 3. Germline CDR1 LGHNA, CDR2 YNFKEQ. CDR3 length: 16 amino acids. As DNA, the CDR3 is TGTGCCAGCAGCCAAGATAGCGGGGGGGGCCCAGATACGCAGTATTTT. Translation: CASSQDSGGGPDTQYF.

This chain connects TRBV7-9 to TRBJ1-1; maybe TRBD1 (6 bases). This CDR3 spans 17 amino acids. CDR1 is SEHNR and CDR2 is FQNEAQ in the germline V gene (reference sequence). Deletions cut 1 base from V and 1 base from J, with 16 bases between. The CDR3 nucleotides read TGTGCCAGCAGCTTAGGGGGCGGGGGCAGGAAGAACACTGAAGCTTTCTTT. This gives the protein CASSLGGGGRKNTEAFF.

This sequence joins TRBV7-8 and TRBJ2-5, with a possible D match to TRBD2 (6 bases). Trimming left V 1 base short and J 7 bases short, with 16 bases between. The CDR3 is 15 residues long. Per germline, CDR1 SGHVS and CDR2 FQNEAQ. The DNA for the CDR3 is TGTGCCAGCAGCTTAGTTGGGAGGCCCAGGGTGACCCAGTACTTC. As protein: CASSLVGRPRVTQYF. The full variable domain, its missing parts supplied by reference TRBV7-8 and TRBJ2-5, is GAGVSQSPRYKVAKRGQDVALRCDPISGHVSLFWYQQALGQGPEFLTYFQNEAQLDKSGLPSDRFFAERPEGSVSTLKIQRTQQEDSAVYLCASSLVGRPRVTQYFGPGTRLLVL.

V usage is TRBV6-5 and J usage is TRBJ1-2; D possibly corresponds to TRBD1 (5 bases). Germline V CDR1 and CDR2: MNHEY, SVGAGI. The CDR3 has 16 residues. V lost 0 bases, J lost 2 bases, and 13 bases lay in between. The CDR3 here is CASSYSAGRANYGYTF. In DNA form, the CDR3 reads TGTGCCAGCAGTTACTCGGCTGGCAGGGCGAACTATGGCTACACCTTC.

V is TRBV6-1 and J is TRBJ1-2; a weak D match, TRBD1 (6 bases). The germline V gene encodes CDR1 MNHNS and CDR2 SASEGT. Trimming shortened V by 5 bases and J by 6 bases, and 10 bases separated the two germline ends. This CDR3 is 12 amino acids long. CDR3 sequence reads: CASSPRGHGYTF. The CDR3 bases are TGTGCCAGCAGTCCCCGGGGGCATGGCTACACCTTC.